This note documents a single T cell receptor beta chain sequence. The antigen is undetermined. V trimming: 3 bases; J trimming: 5 bases; junction bases outside the gene matches: 6. The germline gives CDR1 SGHKS, CDR2 YYEKEE (reference sequence). The CDR3 totals 16 residues. This specimen belongs to a study of T cell responses to AZD1222 COVID-19 vaccine. Study-level findings and limits: Donors skewed white British and female; clonal diversity was possibly underestimated.

Sequenced by immunoSEQ multiplex PCR; TCRdb stores in-frame clones only, minus some. The sample lists 45,000 to 70,000 clones, more than 70% occurring once. The chain combines TRBV5-5 with TRBJ2-1; 12 bases line up with TRBD2. The sample was peripheral blood, taken 28 days after the second AZD1222 dose. The receptor comes from an adult who received the AZD1222 COVID-19 vaccine. The CDR3 is CASSSRLAGVNNEQFF. CDR3 nucleotides: TGTGCCAGCAGCTCACGACTAGCGGGGGTTAACAATGAGCAGTTCTTC.